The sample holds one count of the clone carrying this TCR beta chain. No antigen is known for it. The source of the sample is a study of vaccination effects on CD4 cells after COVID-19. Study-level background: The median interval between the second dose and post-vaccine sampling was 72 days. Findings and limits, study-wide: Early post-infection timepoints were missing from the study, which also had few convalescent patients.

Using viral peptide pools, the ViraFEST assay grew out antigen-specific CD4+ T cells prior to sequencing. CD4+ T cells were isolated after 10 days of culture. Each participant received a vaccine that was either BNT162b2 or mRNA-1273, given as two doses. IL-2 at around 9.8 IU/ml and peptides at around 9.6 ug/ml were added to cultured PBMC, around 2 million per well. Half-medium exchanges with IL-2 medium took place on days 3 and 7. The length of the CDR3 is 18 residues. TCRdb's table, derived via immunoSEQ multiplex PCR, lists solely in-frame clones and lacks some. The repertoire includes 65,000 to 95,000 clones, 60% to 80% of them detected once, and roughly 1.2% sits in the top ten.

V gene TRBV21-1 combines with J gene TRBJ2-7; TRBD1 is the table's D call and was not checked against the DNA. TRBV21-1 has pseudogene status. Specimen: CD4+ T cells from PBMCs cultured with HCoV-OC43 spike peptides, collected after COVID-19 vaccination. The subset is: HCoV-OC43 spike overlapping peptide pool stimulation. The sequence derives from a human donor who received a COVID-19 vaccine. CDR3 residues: CASSKIGGGQGSSYEQYV. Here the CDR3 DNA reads TGTGCCAGCAGCAAAATAGGAGGGGGACAGGGGAGCTCCTACGAGCAGTACGTC.